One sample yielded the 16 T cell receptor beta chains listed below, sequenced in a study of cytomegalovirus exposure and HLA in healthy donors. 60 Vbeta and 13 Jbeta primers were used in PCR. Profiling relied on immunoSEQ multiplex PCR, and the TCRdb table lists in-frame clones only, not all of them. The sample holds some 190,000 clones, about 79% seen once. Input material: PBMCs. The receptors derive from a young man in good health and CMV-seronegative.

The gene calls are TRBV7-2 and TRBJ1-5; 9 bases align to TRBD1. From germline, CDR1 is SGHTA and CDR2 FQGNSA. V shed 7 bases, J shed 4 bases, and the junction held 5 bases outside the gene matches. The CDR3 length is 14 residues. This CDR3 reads CASTPGQGNQPQHF. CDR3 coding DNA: TGTGCCAGCACCCCGGGACAGGGAAATCAGCCCCAGCATTTT.

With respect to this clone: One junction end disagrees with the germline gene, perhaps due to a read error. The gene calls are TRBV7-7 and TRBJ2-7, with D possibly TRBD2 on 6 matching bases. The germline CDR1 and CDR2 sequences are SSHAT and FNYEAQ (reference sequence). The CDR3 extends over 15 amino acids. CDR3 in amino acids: CASSANRGTAFEQYF. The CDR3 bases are TGTGCTAGCAGCGCGAACCGGGGGACTGCATTCGAGCAGTACTTC.

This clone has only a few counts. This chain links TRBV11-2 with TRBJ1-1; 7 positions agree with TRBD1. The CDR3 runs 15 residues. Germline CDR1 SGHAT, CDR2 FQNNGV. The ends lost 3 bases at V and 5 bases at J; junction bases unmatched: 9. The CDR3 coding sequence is TGTGCCAGCAGCTTCAGCAGACAGGGACAGACTGAAGCTTTCTTT. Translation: CASSFSRQGQTEAFF.

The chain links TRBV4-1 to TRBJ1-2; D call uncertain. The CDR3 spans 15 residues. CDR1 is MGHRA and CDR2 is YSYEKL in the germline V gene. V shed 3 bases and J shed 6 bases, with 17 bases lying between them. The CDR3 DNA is TGCGCCAGCAGCCATGGAGCGTATGCCGGTAATGGCTACACCTTC. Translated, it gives CASSHGAYAGNGYTF.

The CDR3 region has the DNA TGTGCCATCACGGCGGGGCGCCAAGAGACCCAGTACTTC. As protein: CAITAGRQETQYF. The chain has TRBV10-3 and TRBJ2-5; maybe TRBD2 (6 bases). The CDR3 loop spans 13 amino acids. V gave up 7 bases and J gave up 1 base, with 10 bases separating them. Germline V gene sequence: CDR1 ENHRY, CDR2 SYGVKD.

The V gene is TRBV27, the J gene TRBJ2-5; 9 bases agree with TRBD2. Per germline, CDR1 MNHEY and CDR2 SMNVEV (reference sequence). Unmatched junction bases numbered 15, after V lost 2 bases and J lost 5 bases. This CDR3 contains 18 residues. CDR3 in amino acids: CASSLRSVGSGSFETQYF. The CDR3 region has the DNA TGTGCCAGCAGTTTAAGGAGCGTGGGTAGCGGGAGTTTCGAGACCCAGTACTTC.

CDR3 in amino acids: CASRGSLKNSQFF. The CDR3 DNA reads TGTGCCAGCCGGGGGAGCCTCAAGAATTCGCAGTTCTTC. This chain connects TRBV6-1 to TRBJ2-1; a weak D match, TRBD2 (6 bases). Between the trimmed V and J ends, which lost 8 bases and 12 bases, there was a span of 20 bases. The CDR3 sequence is 13 residues long. Germline values: CDR1 MNHNS, CDR2 SASEGT.

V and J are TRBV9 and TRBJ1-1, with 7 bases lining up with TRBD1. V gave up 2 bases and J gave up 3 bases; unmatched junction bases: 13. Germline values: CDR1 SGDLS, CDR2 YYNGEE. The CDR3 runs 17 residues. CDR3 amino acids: CASSVQTGPMRDTEAFF. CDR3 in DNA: TGTGCCAGCAGCGTCCAGACAGGGCCTATGAGGGACACTGAAGCTTTCTTT.

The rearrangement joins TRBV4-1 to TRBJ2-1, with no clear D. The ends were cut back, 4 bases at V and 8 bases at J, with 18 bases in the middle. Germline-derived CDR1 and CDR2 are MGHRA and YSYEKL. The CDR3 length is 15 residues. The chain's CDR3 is CASSRPTQYHDEQFF. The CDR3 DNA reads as TGCGCCAGCAGCCGTCCGACTCAATACCACGATGAGCAGTTCTTC.

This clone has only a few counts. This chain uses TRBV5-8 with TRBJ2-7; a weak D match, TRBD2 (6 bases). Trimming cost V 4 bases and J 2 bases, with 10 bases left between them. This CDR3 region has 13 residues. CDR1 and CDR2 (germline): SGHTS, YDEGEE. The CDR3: CASSPPGAYEQYF. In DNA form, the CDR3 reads TGTGCCAGCAGCCCACCGGGGGCCTACGAGCAGTACTTC.

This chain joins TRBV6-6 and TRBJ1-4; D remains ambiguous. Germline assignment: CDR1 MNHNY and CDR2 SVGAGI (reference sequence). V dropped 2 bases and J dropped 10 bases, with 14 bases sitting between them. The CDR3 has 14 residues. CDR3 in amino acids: CASSYSRWRTKLFF. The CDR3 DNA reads TGTGCCAGCAGTTACAGCCGGTGGAGGACAAAACTGTTTTTT.

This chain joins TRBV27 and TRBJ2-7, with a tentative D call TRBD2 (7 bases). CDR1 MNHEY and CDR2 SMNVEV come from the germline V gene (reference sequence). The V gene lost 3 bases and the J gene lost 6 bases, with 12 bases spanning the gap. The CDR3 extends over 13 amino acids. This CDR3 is CASSLSGGGEQYF. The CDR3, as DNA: TGTGCCAGCAGTTTGTCGGGGGGCGGCGAGCAGTACTTC.

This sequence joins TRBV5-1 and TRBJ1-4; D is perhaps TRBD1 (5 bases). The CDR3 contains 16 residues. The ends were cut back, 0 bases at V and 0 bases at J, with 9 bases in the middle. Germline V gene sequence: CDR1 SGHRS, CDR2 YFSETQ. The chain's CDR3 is CASSLGGTATNEKLFF. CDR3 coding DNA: TGCGCCAGCAGCTTGGGCGGGACTGCAACTAATGAAAAACTGTTTTTT.

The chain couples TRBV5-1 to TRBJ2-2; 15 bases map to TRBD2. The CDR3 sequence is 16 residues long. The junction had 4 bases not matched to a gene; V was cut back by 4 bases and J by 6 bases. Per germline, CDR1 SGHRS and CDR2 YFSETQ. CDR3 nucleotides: TGCGCCAGCAGCGGGACTAGCGGGAGGTCCCCCGGGGAGCTGTTTTTT. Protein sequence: CASSGTSGRSPGELFF.

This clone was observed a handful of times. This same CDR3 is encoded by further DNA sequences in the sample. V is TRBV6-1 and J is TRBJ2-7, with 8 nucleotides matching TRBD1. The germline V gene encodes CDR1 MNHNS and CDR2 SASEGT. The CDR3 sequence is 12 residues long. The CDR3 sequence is CASRDRIYEQYF. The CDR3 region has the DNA TGTGCTTCTCGGGACAGGATCTACGAGCAGTACTTC.

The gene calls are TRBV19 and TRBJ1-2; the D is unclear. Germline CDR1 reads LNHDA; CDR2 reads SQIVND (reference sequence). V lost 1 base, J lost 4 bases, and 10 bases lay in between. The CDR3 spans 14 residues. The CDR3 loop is CASSIAVIGYGYTF. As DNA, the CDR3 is TGTGCCAGTAGTATAGCGGTGATCGGCTATGGCTACACCTTC.